The sequence of this T cell receptor beta chain was determined in a study of Ad26.COV2.S vaccination and SARS-CoV-2 variants. General observations from the study: Whether participants received vaccine or placebo, their non-spike TCR breadth was similar. Measures of TCR breadth and depth may have fallen short of total T cell responses.

Treatment denoted: 15 to 20 received Ad26.COV2.S at low or high dose, single or two shots; about 5 received placebo; per-sample allocation not given. At day 63 after the first vaccine or placebo injection, samples were drawn. Within Boston, the person who donated was an adult of 18-55 years. Germline CDR1 is SGHDN and CDR2 is FVKESK. Trimming pared 8 bases from V and 4 bases from J, leaving 9 bases between. CDR3 length: 12 residues. TCRdb keeps only in-frame clones here, not all; method: immunoSEQ multiplex PCR. The profile covers over 450,000 clones, with roughly nine tenths appearing a single time and roughly 1.7% taken by the ten largest. On this clone: The target antigen is unknown.

This clonotype was obtained from a person aged 18 to 59 who received the Ad26.COV2.S COVID-19 vaccine or a placebo. The source was peripheral blood, collected in a trial of Ad26.COV2.S vaccine versus placebo. The chain combines TRBV14 with TRBJ1-5; possible D gene TRBD1, 5 bases. The CDR3 loop is CASGGNNQPQHF. In nucleotides, the CDR3 is TGTGCCAGCGGGGGGAATAATCAGCCCCAGCATTTT.